Each of the 8 T cell receptor beta chains below was sequenced from the same sample in a study of OX40 agonist ivuxolimab in advanced cancers. The repertoire was sequenced with immunoSEQ multiplex PCR; TCRdb's copy has only in-frame clones and lacks some. The table includes fewer than 60,000 clones, 70% to 90% detected once. This specimen consisted of CD4+ or CD8+ T cells sorted from blood, obtained in a trial of the OX40 agonist ivuxolimab. The receptors come from an adult with an advanced solid tumor such as melanoma, head and neck, liver or kidney cancer.

The chain couples TRBV6-5 to TRBJ2-7, with 9 nucleotides matching TRBD1. Trimming at V came to 0 bases and at J to 3 bases, leaving 6 bases not matched to a gene. The germline V gene has CDR1 MNHEY and CDR2 SVGAGI. The CDR3 spans 16 residues. The CDR3 coding sequence is TGTGCCAGCAGTTACTCTCCGGGACAGGGTTACTACGAGCAGTACTTC. Translating it yields CASSYSPGQGYYEQYF.

The chain couples TRBV27 to TRBJ1-3; D uncertain. V was shortened by 5 bases and J by 8 bases, with 4 bases between the two germline ends. Germline CDR1 and CDR2: MNHEY and SMNVEV (reference sequence). The CDR3 has 10 residues. The CDR3 is CASSPYTIYF. The CDR3, as DNA: TGTGCCAGCAGTCCTTACACCATATATTTT.

CDR3 residues: CASSIVSHEQYF. The CDR3, as DNA: TGTGCCAGTAGTATAGTGAGCCACGAGCAGTACTTC. The J gene is TRBJ2-7, the V gene TRBV19; D is unresolved. Per the germline V gene, CDR1 is LNHDA and CDR2 is SQIVND (reference sequence). V lost 1 base and J lost 5, with 6 bases in between. The CDR3 has 12 amino acids.

The V call is TRBV7-8, the J call TRBJ2-7; D is uncertain. Trimming removed 0 bases at V and 5 bases at J, with 8 bases between. This CDR3 spans 13 amino acids. The germline V gene encodes CDR1 SGHVS and CDR2 FQNEAQ. The CDR3 DNA reads TGTGCCAGCAGCTTAGCGCGCCCGGACGAGCAGTACTTC. Translating gives CASSLARPDEQYF.

The chain has TRBV7-9 and TRBJ2-1; 12 bases are a match to TRBD2. This CDR3 is built from 17 residues. Germline loops: CDR1 SEHNR, CDR2 FQNEAQ (reference sequence). Trimming at V came to 5 bases and at J to 8 bases, leaving 13 bases not matched to a gene. As DNA, the CDR3 is TGTGCCAGCAGCCCGAGATCTAGCGGGGGGGCTCCCCATGAGCAGTTCTTC. This translates into CASSPRSSGGAPHEQFF.

This chain uses TRBV5-6 with TRBJ2-7; TRBD1 matches at 10 bases. The CDR3 consists of 14 residues. The junction had 9 bases not matched to a gene; V was cut back by 5 bases and J by 7 bases. Germline CDR1 and CDR2: SGHDT and YYEEEE. CDR3 amino acids: CASRSGTGAGEQYF. In DNA form, the CDR3 reads TGTGCCAGCAGGTCCGGGACAGGGGCAGGAGAGCAGTACTTC.

The V call is TRBV4-3, the J call TRBJ2-1; TRBD2 matches 9 bases. The V segment lost 0 bases and the J segment 6 bases; nucleotides outside the gene matches: 6. The CDR3 runs 16 residues. Germline CDR1 LGHNA, CDR2 YSLEER. The CDR3: CASSQDRAGGGNEQFF. DNA of the CDR3: TGCGCCAGCAGCCAAGATCGAGCGGGGGGTGGCAATGAGCAGTTCTTC.

J is TRBJ1-5 and V is TRBV7-6, with 9 positions matching TRBD1. The V gene end was trimmed by 4 bases and the J gene end by 6 bases; junction bases not matched to a gene: 4. CDR1 is SGHVS, CDR2 FNYEAQ, per germline. This CDR3 is 14 amino acids long. This chain's CDR3 is CASSSGQGVQPQHF. Here the CDR3 DNA reads TGTGCCAGCAGCTCGGGACAGGGCGTTCAGCCCCAGCATTTT.